These T cell receptor beta chains were read from a single sample in a study of blood T cell repertoires in COVID-19. Profiling relied on immunoSEQ multiplex PCR, and the TCRdb table lists in-frame clones only, not all of them. In the table there are 400,000 to 500,000 clones, roughly 88% of which are singletons. Sequenced sample: peripheral blood. These receptors were obtained from a woman aged 30 to 39 with active or convalescent COVID-19. CDR3s include the opening cysteine and the closing phenylalanine or tryptophan. A D gene is named only where the DNA matches it firmly. The size entry is marked missing in some rows and otherwise reads once, few, many or a size class.

abundance	v_gene	j_gene	d_gene	CDR3aa	CDR3nt
NA	TRBV25-1	TRBJ1-2	NA	CASSEWRGEGYTF	TGTGCCAGCAGTGAATGGAGGGGTGAAGGCTACACCTTC
NA	TRBV5-6	TRBJ1-1	NA	CASSLGQYEAFF	TGTGCCAGCAGCCTTGGACAGTACGAAGCTTTCTTT
NA	TRBV2	TRBJ1-5	NA	CASSGHISNQPQHF	TGTGCCAGCAGCGGACATATTAGCAATCAGCCCCAGCATTTT
NA	TRBV5-1	TRBJ1-5	NA	CASSLTGENQPQHF	TGCGCCAGCAGCTTGACTGGGGAGAATCAGCCCCAGCATTTT
NA	TRBV14	TRBJ2-5	NA	CASSQGVEFLRGETQYF	TGTGCCAGCAGCCAAGGCGTTGAGTTTCTTAGGGGAGAGACCCAGTACTTC
NA	TRBV13	TRBJ2-1	TRBD2	CASSPAGLGDEQFF	TGTGCCAGCAGCCCAGCGGGGCTCGGCGATGAGCAGTTCTTC
NA	TRBV25-1	TRBJ2-2	NA	CASSRALTGELFF	TGTGCCAGCAGTAGAGCTCTCACCGGGGAGCTGTTTTTT
NA	TRBV5-6	TRBJ1-2	NA	CASSYSYGYTF	TGTGCCAGCAGCTACAGCTATGGCTACACCTTC
NA	TRBV27	TRBJ1-3	TRBD1	CASSSGGRGNTIYF	TGTGCCAGCAGTTCAGGGGGGAGAGGAAACACCATATATTTT
NA	TRBV11-3	TRBJ2-1	NA	CASITINRRNYNEQFF	TGTGCCAGCATAACCATTAACAGGCGGAATTACAATGAGCAGTTCTTC
NA	TRBV19	TRBJ1-5	TRBD1	CASSTSGQGFLDQPQHF	TGTGCCAGTAGTACATCGGGACAGGGGTTTTTGGATCAGCCCCAGCATTTT
NA	TRBV19	TRBJ2-1	TRBD1	CASRLDRSNEQFF	TGTGCCAGTAGATTGGACAGGTCGAATGAGCAGTTCTTC
NA	TRBV19	TRBJ1-3	TRBD1	CASSDTTGGDGENSGNTIYF	TGTGCCAGTAGCGACACAACAGGGGGAGACGGGGAAAACTCTGGAAACACCATATATTTT
NA	TRBV11-2	TRBJ2-3	TRBD2	CASSSRIDGGAADTQYF	TGTGCCAGCAGCTCGAGGATAGACGGGGGGGCCGCAGATACGCAGTATTTT
NA	TRBV6-5	TRBJ1-6	TRBD1	CASSPGQGRSPLHF	TGTGCCAGCTCCCCGGGACAGGGTAGATCACCCCTCCACTTT
NA	TRBV7-9	TRBJ2-7	NA	CASSLDYQGNEQYF	TGTGCCAGCAGCTTAGATTACCAGGGCAACGAGCAGTACTTC
few	TRBV6-2/TRBV6-3	TRBJ2-1	NA	CASSNRVRGTSYNEQFF	TGTGCCAGCAGCAACCGGGTTCGGGGGACTTCCTACAATGAGCAGTTCTTC
NA	TRBV2	TRBJ1-3	NA	CASRPSRPGDSGNTIYF	TGTGCCAGCAGACCTTCGAGGCCCGGGGACTCTGGAAACACCATATATTTT
few	TRBV10-3	TRBJ1-6	TRBD1	CAIRRGQGDNSPLHF	TGTGCCATCAGGAGGGGACAGGGGGATAATTCACCCCTCCACTTT
NA	TRBV4-1	TRBJ2-7	TRBD1	CASQGQGFHEQYF	TGCGCCAGCCAGGGACAGGGTTTCCACGAGCAGTACTTC
NA	TRBV19	TRBJ1-2	NA	CASSIYGSTTGTLFGYTF	TGTGCCAGTAGTATATACGGCTCAACGACAGGTACTTTGTTTGGCTACACCTTC
NA	TRBV20-1	TRBJ1-5	TRBD1	CSASWTGDNQPQHF	TGCAGTGCTAGTTGGACAGGAGACAATCAGCCCCAGCATTTT
NA	TRBV19	TRBJ1-2	NA	CASSIRGTSFYGYTF	TGTGCCAGTAGTATCAGGGGCACGTCGTTCTATGGCTACACCTTC
NA	TRBV6-1	TRBJ2-7	TRBD1	CASSEALGQGYEQYF	TGTGCCAGCAGTGAAGCGCTAGGACAGGGCTACGAGCAGTACTTC
once	TRBV19	TRBJ1-1	NA	CASSMTSVSTEAFF	TGTGCCAGTAGTATGACAAGTGTTAGCACTGAAGCTTTCTTT
NA	TRBV6-5	TRBJ1-5	TRBD1	CASSLTGVQPQHF	TGTGCCAGCAGCCTGACAGGGGTTCAGCCCCAGCATTTT
NA	TRBV27	TRBJ2-7	NA	CASSFGGVPYEQYF	TGTGCCAGCAGTTTTGGCGGGGTCCCCTACGAGCAGTACTTC
once	TRBV27	TRBJ1-2	NA	CASSVTPGDPANYGYTF	TGTGCCAGCAGTGTAACCCCAGGGGATCCGGCTAACTATGGCTACACCTTC
NA	TRBV6-1	TRBJ2-1	TRBD2	CASSEVWREGDNEQFF	TGTGCCAGCAGTGAAGTGTGGCGGGAGGGCGACAATGAGCAGTTCTTC
once	TRBV10-3	TRBJ1-1	NA	CAISGGVNTEAFF	TGTGCCATCAGTGGGGGGGTGAACACTGAAGCTTTCTTT
NA	TRBV20-1	TRBJ1-3	TRBD1	CSASQGAGNTIYF	TGCAGTGCTAGTCAGGGGGCGGGAAACACCATATATTTT
NA	TRBV9	TRBJ2-3	NA	CASSVRTNTDTQYF	TGTGCCAGCAGCGTTAGGACTAACACAGATACGCAGTATTTT
NA	TRBV6-1	TRBJ1-1	NA	CASSEVDRNTEAFF	TGTGCCAGCAGTGAAGTAGACAGGAACACTGAAGCTTTCTTT
NA	TRBV3-1/TRBV3-2	TRBJ1-4	TRBD1	CASSQFTGTEVEKLFF	TGTGCCAGCAGCCAGTTCACCGGGACAGAGGTTGAAAAACTGTTTTTT
NA	TRBV19	TRBJ1-5	TRBD1	CASSPGTGYSNQPQHF	TGTGCCAGTAGTCCCGGGACAGGATATAGCAATCAGCCCCAGCATTTT
NA	TRBV5-1	TRBJ2-1	TRBD2	CASSPGLAGYNEQFF	TGCGCCAGCAGCCCGGGACTAGCCGGGTACAATGAGCAGTTCTTC
NA	TRBV5-1	TRBJ1-6	NA	CASSDGGNSPLHF	TGCGCCAGCAGCGATGGAGGTAATTCACCCCTCCACTTT
NA	TRBV19	TRBJ2-5	TRBD1	CASSMGQRKGQETQYF	TGTGCCAGTAGTATGGGACAGCGGAAAGGACAAGAGACCCAGTACTTC
once	TRBV7-9	TRBJ1-4	TRBD1	CASSRTGGGEKLFF	TGTGCCAGCAGCCGGACAGGGGGCGGTGAAAAACTGTTTTTT
NA	TRBV19	TRBJ1-2	TRBD1	CASSKGQANYGYTF	TGTGCCAGTAGTAAAGGACAGGCTAACTATGGCTACACCTTC
NA	TRBV6-1	TRBJ2-7	TRBD1	CASSEVGTGQEQYF	TGTGCCAGCAGTGAAGTGGGGACAGGGCAAGAGCAGTACTTC
once	TRBV12-1	TRBJ1-1	NA	CASSFTPLTGTNTEAFF	TGTGCCAGCAGCTTTACCCCACTGACAGGGACTAACACTGAAGCTTTCTTT
NA	TRBV7-2	TRBJ2-7	TRBD2	CASSLGGLAGGEQYF	TGTGCCAGCAGCTTAGGTGGACTAGCGGGTGGCGAGCAGTACTTC
NA	TRBV28	TRBJ1-6	TRBD1	CASTEGQGVFSYNSPLHF	TGTGCCAGCACCGAAGGACAGGGAGTATTCTCCTATAATTCACCCCTCCACTTT
NA	TRBV29-1	TRBJ2-3	NA	CSVDGWESLGTDTQYF	TGCAGCGTTGATGGGTGGGAGAGTTTGGGGACAGATACGCAGTATTTT
once	TRBV7-9	TRBJ1-2	NA	CASSLVGASGYGYTF	TGTGCCAGCAGCTTAGTTGGGGCGTCTGGCTATGGCTACACCTTC